This TCR beta chain was obtained from a study of blood T cells in healthy people across ages. This clonotype was counted between two and nine times. Alongside a J-beta primer mix, a sample-barcoded 5' primer served in a second PCR lasting about 7 to 12 cycles. Any given sample supplied a minimum of 2.5 million CDR3-containing paired-end reads. TCRdb ran MiXCR on the 5' RACE reads and lists one entry per CDR3 protein. This sample has about 800,000 distinct CDR3 sequences, with 55% to 75% found just once. The source of this sequence is a man aged 30-40 years in good health. Material for sequencing was blood.

The CDR3 DNA reads as TGTGCCACCAGTTACAGGGGGCAAGATACGCAGTATTTT. Its translation is CATSYRGQDTQYF. V is TRBV24-1 and J is TRBJ2-3; 9 bases are a match to TRBD1. V shed 6 bases, J shed 5 bases, and the junction held 2 bases outside the gene matches. The CDR3 spans 13 residues. Germline CDR1 KGHDR, CDR2 SFDVKD.